One TCR beta chain is described in this entry. What it recognizes is unknown. The sample has other DNA sequences that encode this CDR3 too. CD8 cells classed as naive were CD45RO-negative and positively selected for CCR7, excluding terminally differentiated effector memory CD45RA+ cells. These data are taken from a study of shared clonotypes between healthy human individuals. Whole-study results and caveats: An expected dependence of interdonor clonotype sharing on sequencing depth was noted. As a rule, naive subsets had a larger estimated richness than memory subsets.

V lost 2 bases, J lost 1 base, and 6 bases lay in between. Germline CDR1 reads MNHEY; CDR2 reads SMNVEV (reference sequence). The length of the CDR3 is 14 residues. Replicate sorted-subset PCRs were loaded with 150 to 250 ng DNA, 30,000 to 35,000 T cell genomes. The table came from immunoSEQ multiplex PCR; TCRdb's copy has only in-frame clones and leaves some out. There are hundreds of thousands of clones in the sample; 92% occur only once, and 24% lies in the top ten. V is TRBV27 and J is TRBJ1-5; D is unclear. Sequenced sample: naive CD8+ T cells sorted from blood. This receptor was obtained from a man in his thirties or forties in good health. CDR3 amino acids: CASSLRLSNQPQHF. The CDR3 DNA follows: TGTGCCAGCAGTTTACGGTTAAGCAATCAGCCCCAGCATTTT.